These 32 T cell receptor beta chains share one sample of origin, sequenced in a study of blood T cell repertoires in COVID-19. Data came from immunoSEQ multiplex PCR; TCRdb stores just in-frame clones and leaves some out. The sample has around 700,000 clones, more than 80% seen once. The sequenced material came from peripheral blood. These receptors were taken from a young woman with acute or convalescent COVID-19.

This chain's CDR3 is CASSFLGLNTEAFF. CDR3 coding DNA: TGTGCCAGCAGCTTTCTGGGACTTAACACTGAAGCTTTCTTT. This chain uses TRBV5-5 with TRBJ1-1; D is possibly TRBD1 (5 bases). Trimming stripped 2 bases from V and 2 bases from J, with 10 bases between. This CDR3 spans 14 amino acids. Germline CDR1 reads SGHKS; CDR2 reads YYEKEE (reference sequence).

The chain joins TRBV2 to TRBJ1-5; a possible D gene is TRBD1 (5 bases). CDR1 SNHLY and CDR2 FYNNEI come from the germline V gene. The CDR3 totals 13 residues. With 3 bases removed from V and 7 bases from J, the gap between germline ends came to 10 bases. The CDR3 is CASSDGGGQPQHF. CDR3 bases: TGTGCCAGCAGTGATGGGGGGGGGCAGCCCCAGCATTTT.

V and J are TRBV27 and TRBJ1-1; no clear D gene. The V end lost 3 bases, the J end lost 1 base, and 6 bases lay between the germline ends. The CDR3 contains 13 residues. Germline V lookup: CDR1 MNHEY, CDR2 SMNVEV (reference sequence). Here the CDR3 DNA reads TGTGCCAGCAGTTTCGCGGGGAACACTGAAGCTTTCTTT. Protein sequence: CASSFAGNTEAFF.

The V and J genes are TRBV4-3 and TRBJ1-5; D unresolved. The CDR3 is 14 amino acids. V gave up 1 base and J gave up 7 bases, with 11 bases separating them. Germline lookup yields CDR1 LGHNA and CDR2 YSLEER. The CDR3 reads CASSQVGNGQPQHF. In nucleotides, the CDR3 is TGCGCCAGCAGCCAAGTGGGTAACGGGCAGCCCCAGCATTTT.

This rearrangement joins TRBV6-5 to TRBJ1-6; a weak D match, TRBD1 (6 bases). Looked up from germline, CDR1 is MNHEY and CDR2 is SVGAGI. Between the trimmed V and J ends, which lost 7 bases and 7 bases, there was a span of 11 bases. This CDR3 spans 13 amino acids. The CDR3 DNA reads as TGTGCCAGCAAGGGGGGGGACAATTCACCCCTCCACTTT. Translating it yields CASKGGDNSPLHF.

This clone was seen a single time. The rearrangement links TRBV5-1 to TRBJ2-1; 8 bases line up with TRBD1. CDR1 is SGHRS, CDR2 YFSETQ, per germline. J was trimmed by 4 bases and V by 4 bases; bases with no gene match: 13. This CDR3 comprises 17 residues. The DNA of the CDR3 is TGCGCCAGCAGCCCTCCCTACAGGGGGAGTAAATACAATGAGCAGTTCTTC. Its protein is CASSPPYRGSKYNEQFF.

The gene calls are TRBV6-4 and TRBJ2-5; possibly TRBD2 for D (7 bases). V shed 7 bases and J shed 5 bases, with 26 bases lying between them. Germline CDR1 is MRHNA and CDR2 is SNTAGT. This CDR3 region has 17 residues. The CDR3 bases are TGTGCCAGCACTCCTCCCGGCGAAGGGGGGGCTGGTGAGACCCAGTACTTC. It yields the protein CASTPPGEGGAGETQYF.

The J gene is TRBJ1-6, the V gene TRBV4-1, with 10 nucleotides matching TRBD1. Germline CDR1 and CDR2: MGHRA and YSYEKL. V lost 3 bases, J lost 7 bases, and 9 bases stayed unmatched. The CDR3 contains 17 residues. CDR3 sequence: CASSHPRDRGPNSPLHF. CDR3 DNA: TGCGCCAGCAGCCATCCCAGGGACAGGGGCCCGAATTCACCCCTCCACTTT.

This CDR3 is CAAPTGTGTPFF. The CDR3 DNA reads TGTGCCGCACCGACCGGGACAGGGACCCCGTTCTTC. J is TRBJ2-1 and V is TRBV6-5; TRBD1 matches 9 bases. The CDR3 totals 12 residues. The germline V gene encodes CDR1 MNHEY and CDR2 SVGAGI. V was clipped by 11 bases and J by 15 bases; unmatched bases: 14.

The J gene is TRBJ1-5, the V gene TRBV12-5; 7 bases agree with TRBD1. Germline lookup yields CDR1 LGHNT and CDR2 FRNRAP. The CDR3 runs 16 residues. Unmatched junction bases numbered 5, after V lost 2 bases and J lost 1 base. The CDR3 DNA sequence: TGTGCTAGTGGTTTGACACAGGGGACCAGCAATCAGCCCCAGCATTTT. Translation gives CASGLTQGTSNQPQHF. The entire variable domain, with the rest obtained from reference TRBV12-5 and TRBJ1-5, is as follows: DARVTQTPRHKVTEMGQEVTMRCQPILGHNTVFWYRQTMMQGLELLAYFRNRAPLDDSGMPKDRFSAEMPDATLATLKIQPSEPRDSAVYFCASGLTQGTSNQPQHFGDGTRLSIL.

The chain links TRBV21-1 to TRBJ2-6; the table's D call TRBD1 went unverified against the DNA. TRBV21-1 is assigned pseudogene status. The CDR3 has 19 residues. The CDR3 is CASSKSIPTGGVGANVLTF. For the CDR3, the DNA is TGTGCCAGCAGCAAATCAATACCAACAGGGGGCGTTGGGGCCAACGTCCTGACTTTC.

V is TRBV13 and J is TRBJ1-2; 9 positions agree with TRBD1. The CDR3 sequence is 18 residues long. The V gene's germline CDR1 is PRHDT and CDR2 FYEKMQ (reference sequence). Trimming at V came to 2 bases and at J to 10 bases, leaving 20 bases not matched to a gene. CDR3 DNA sequence: TGTGCCAGCAGCTTACCTCGGGACAGGGAGGTTCCCTACGACTCCTACACCTTC. Translation: CASSLPRDREVPYDSYTF.

The chain couples TRBV6-5 to TRBJ1-1; weak D call: TRBD1 (6 bases). The ends were cut back, 6 bases at V and 2 bases at J, with 16 bases in the middle. Germline CDR1 is MNHEY and CDR2 is SVGAGI. The CDR3 contains 15 residues. CDR3 nucleotide sequence: TGTGCCAGCAGCCGAGGGGGGGGGAGAAACACTGAAGCTTTCTTT. As protein: CASSRGGGRNTEAFF.

The chain is built from TRBV4-1 and TRBJ1-2, with a weak D call TRBD1 (6 bases). CDR1 and CDR2 (germline): MGHRA, YSYEKL. Trimming shortened V by 4 bases and J by 0 bases, and 9 bases separated the two germline ends. CDR3 length equals 14 residues. Here the CDR3 DNA reads TGCGCCAGCAGCCCTTGGACAGCTAACTATGGCTACACCTTC. Amino acid sequence: CASSPWTANYGYTF.

V is TRBV30 and J is TRBJ1-2; 12 bases fit TRBD1. V lost 6 bases, J lost 3 bases, and 8 bases stayed unmatched. Germline CDR1 reads GTSNPN; CDR2 reads SVGIG (reference sequence). This CDR3 region has 15 residues. The CDR3 is CACNSRDRGHYGYTF. The CDR3 nucleotides are TGTGCCTGCAATTCCCGGGACAGGGGGCACTATGGCTACACCTTC.

V is TRBV28 and J is TRBJ1-2; weak D call: TRBD1 (6 bases). V was clipped by 6 bases and J by 8 bases, with 16 bases between them. The CDR3 runs to 13 residues. Germline V gene lookup returns CDR1 MDHEN and CDR2 SYDVKM. In nucleotides, the CDR3 is TGTGCCAGCAGCTCCCAGGGGATTGGGGGCTACACCTTC. Its translation is CASSSQGIGGYTF.

The chain carries TRBV29-1 and TRBJ1-2; D is perhaps TRBD1 (5 bases). Germline lookup yields CDR1 SQVTM and CDR2 ANQGSEA. This CDR3 has 13 amino acids. Trimming cost V 4 bases and J 6 bases, with 15 bases left between them. The CDR3 reads CSVGGGNWNGYTF. CDR3 sequence (DNA): TGCAGCGTTGGCGGGGGGAACTGGAATGGCTACACCTTC.

The chain couples TRBV6-5 to TRBJ1-1; 8 bases match TRBD1. Per germline, CDR1 MNHEY and CDR2 SVGAGI. The CDR3 has 15 amino acids. With 7 bases clipped from V and 2 bases from J, the junction kept 9 bases outside the gene matches. CDR3 in amino acids: CASIPGGAFNTEAFF. CDR3 sequence (DNA): TGTGCCAGCATCCCAGGGGGCGCTTTTAACACTGAAGCTTTCTTT.

This clone has a single count. The rearrangement links TRBV3-1 (or the pseudogene TRBV3-2) to TRBJ1-3; the D gene is possibly TRBD1 (5 bases). Germline loops: CDR1 LGHDT, CDR2 YNNKEL (reference sequence). Trimming stripped 0 bases from V and 4 bases from J, with 19 bases between. This CDR3 is built from 18 residues. The CDR3 is CASSQDPPGLIAGNTIYF. The DNA of the CDR3 is TGTGCCAGCAGCCAAGATCCTCCGGGACTTATAGCGGGAAACACCATATATTTT.

The chain employs TRBV6-5 and TRBJ1-5; tentative D call: TRBD1 (6 bases). This CDR3 spans 14 amino acids. V was clipped by 5 bases and J by 7 bases, with 15 bases between them. Germline V lookup: CDR1 MNHEY, CDR2 SVGAGI. In nucleotides, the CDR3 is TGTGCCAGCAGTCAAACAGGGATAGAACAGCCCCAGCATTTT. It is translated as CASSQTGIEQPQHF.

The chain links TRBV24-1 to TRBJ1-6; 8 nucleotides agree with TRBD1. V lost 1 base to trimming and J lost 1 base; unmatched junction nucleotides: 8. Germline V gene sequence: CDR1 KGHDR, CDR2 SFDVKD. This CDR3 spans 19 amino acids. CDR3 DNA sequence: TGTGCCACCAGTGATTTTAACAGGGGGAAAGATTCCTATAATTCACCCCTCCACTTT. It codes for CATSDFNRGKDSYNSPLHF.

J is TRBJ1-3 and V is TRBV7-9; perhaps TRBD1 as D (5 bases). Germline CDR1 is SEHNR and CDR2 is FQNEAQ (reference sequence). The CDR3 runs 15 residues. V dropped 5 bases and J dropped 4 bases, with 15 bases sitting between them. In DNA form, the CDR3 reads TGTGCCAGCAGCCTCGACAGCTGGGTGGGAAACACCATATATTTT. Encoded protein: CASSLDSWVGNTIYF.

The V call is TRBV29-1, the J call TRBJ1-2; D not resolved. This CDR3 is built from 10 residues. Germline-derived CDR1 and CDR2 are SQVTM and ANQGSEA. V was cut by 3 bases and J by 6 bases, with 5 bases left in between. CDR3: CSVEGNGYTF. The CDR3 nucleotides read TGCAGCGTTGAGGGCAATGGCTACACCTTC.

This clone was seen only once. V gene TRBV6-5 combines with J gene TRBJ1-6; TRBD1 might be the D (5 bases). The CDR3 runs 15 residues. Germline CDR1 and CDR2: MNHEY and SVGAGI. Trimming left V 6 bases short and J 14 bases short, with 23 bases between. CDR3 sequence: CASSPGTVLGGSLHF. The CDR3 DNA follows: TGTGCCAGCAGCCCGGGGACGGTTCTGGGGGGGTCCCTCCACTTT.

The CDR3 spells CASSPGLAGYNEQFF. The CDR3 bases are TGTGCCAGCAGCCCCGGACTAGCGGGGTACAATGAGCAGTTCTTC. V is TRBV7-3 and J is TRBJ2-1, with 12 bases aligning to TRBD2. The germline V gene has CDR1 SGHTA and CDR2 FQGTGA. J lost 4 bases, V lost 5 bases, and 3 bases had no gene match. The CDR3 has 15 residues.

The chain employs TRBV7-6 and TRBJ1-3; D perhaps matches TRBD1 (6 bases). V lost 4 bases and J 4 bases, leaving 14 bases between the germline ends. The germline V gene encodes CDR1 SGHVS and CDR2 FNYEAQ. CDR3 length: 15 residues. The CDR3, as DNA: TGTGCCAGCAGCTCCAGGGGAAACTCGGGAAACACCATATATTTT. It is translated as CASSSRGNSGNTIYF.

The chain has TRBV12-5 and TRBJ1-5; D may be TRBD1 (5 bases). The germline V gene has CDR1 LGHNT and CDR2 FRNRAP. The V end lost 0 bases, the J end lost 4 bases, and 16 bases lay between the germline ends. The CDR3 totals 17 residues. CDR3 loop: CASGLVLAGRRNQPQHF. Here the CDR3 DNA reads TGTGCTAGTGGTTTGGTACTGGCAGGGAGGCGAAATCAGCCCCAGCATTTT. The full variable domain, with the rest looked up from reference TRBV12-5 and TRBJ1-5, is DARVTQTPRHKVTEMGQEVTMRCQPILGHNTVFWYRQTMMQGLELLAYFRNRAPLDDSGMPKDRFSAEMPDATLATLKIQPSEPRDSAVYFCASGLVLAGRRNQPQHFGDGTRLSIL.

The chain employs TRBV11-1 and TRBJ1-6; tentative D call: TRBD1 (5 bases). Trimming took 3 bases from V and 3 from J, leaving 6 bases between them. This CDR3 spans 14 amino acids. The germline gives CDR1 SGHAT, CDR2 FQDESV (reference sequence). The CDR3 DNA sequence: TGTGCCAGCAGCTTTAGGGGCTATAATTCACCCCTCCACTTT. This gives the protein CASSFRGYNSPLHF. Full variable domain (rest looked up from reference TRBV11-1 and TRBJ1-6): EAEVAQSPRYKITEKSQAVAFWCDPISGHATLYWYRQILGQGPELLVQFQDESVVDDSQLPKDRFSAERLKGVDSTLKIQPAELGDSAMYLCASSFRGYNSPLHFGNGTRLTVT.

The chain links TRBV19 to TRBJ1-1; a possible D gene is TRBD1 (5 bases). V lost 7 bases, J lost 1 base, and 16 bases lay in between. The germline V gene has CDR1 LNHDA and CDR2 SQIVND (reference sequence). The CDR3 length is 15 residues. CDR3 in amino acids: CASKHGGAGNTEAFF. DNA for the CDR3: TGTGCCAGTAAACACGGGGGAGCGGGGAACACTGAAGCTTTCTTT.

This chain links TRBV23-1 with TRBJ1-2; no clear D. TRBV23-1 belongs to the ORF category, with a function that is uncertain. This CDR3 is 13 amino acids long. The V and J ends lost 8 bases and 7 bases respectively, with 17 bases between them. The CDR3 protein is CASGTCGRCGYTF. The CDR3 nucleotides read TGCGCCAGCGGAACCTGCGGAAGGTGTGGCTACACCTTC.

About this clone itself: Within the sample, other DNA sequences also encode this same CDR3. The chain combines TRBV7-9 with TRBJ2-7, with 9 nucleotides matching TRBD1. The V and J ends lost 5 bases and 1 base, in that order; junction bases with no gene match: 3. The germline V gene encodes CDR1 SEHNR and CDR2 FQNEAQ (reference sequence). The CDR3 loop spans 14 amino acids. The CDR3 DNA is TGTGCCAGCAGCCTCGGGACAGGGTCCTACGAGCAGTACTTC. It specifies CASSLGTGSYEQYF. Complete variable domain (other parts from reference TRBV7-9 and TRBJ2-7): DTGVSQNPRHKITKRGQNVTFRCDPISEHNRLYWYRQTLGQGPEFLTYFQNEAQLEKSRLLSDRFSAERPKGSFSTLEIQRTEQGDSAMYLCASSLGTGSYEQYFGPGTRLTVT.

A word on this clone: Other nucleotide sequences in the sample specify the same CDR3. The chain links TRBV4-1 to TRBJ1-2; no definite D call. Trimming removed 0 bases from V and 5 bases from J, with 10 bases in between. Germline assignment: CDR1 MGHRA and CDR2 YSYEKL. The CDR3 runs 14 residues. The CDR3 here is CASSQDPGIYGYTF. In DNA form, the CDR3 reads TGCGCCAGCAGCCAAGACCCGGGGATATATGGCTACACCTTC.